The rows below give T cell receptor beta chains drawn from one sample of a study of blood T cell repertoires in COVID-19. Clones were sequenced by immunoSEQ multiplex PCR, and TCRdb holds only the in-frame ones, with some missing. The sample includes fewer than 400,000 clones, around nine tenths of them seen just once. The sample was PBMCs or T cells enriched from blood (not recorded which). These receptors originate from a man aged 30 to 45 who had recovered from COVID-19. Both conserved end residues are part of each CDR3. Each record gives: D gene, V gene, clone size, J gene, CDR3 protein, CDR3 DNA. A D gene is named only where the DNA matches it firmly. Size tells how often a clone was seen (once, few, many) or the class of an expanded clone, and some rows leave it out.

>TRBD1|TRBV30|.|TRBJ2-7
CAWSVQQGAEQYF
TGTGCCTGGAGTGTACAACAGGGGGCCGAGCAGTACTTC
>.|TRBV19|few|TRBJ1-3
CASSIAAAYSGNTIYF
TGTGCCAGTAGTATAGCGGCGGCTTACTCTGGAAACACCATATATTTT
>TRBD1|TRBV4-1|once|TRBJ2-7
CASSRGTGGYEQYF
TGCGCCAGCAGCCGAGGGACAGGGGGATACGAGCAGTACTTC
>.|TRBV28|few|TRBJ2-1
CALRGGSYNEQFF
TGTGCGCTAAGGGGGGGCTCCTACAATGAGCAGTTCTTC
>TRBD1|TRBV25-1|.|TRBJ1-3
CASGSGQRNTIYF
TGTGCCAGCGGATCGGGACAGCGAAACACCATATATTTT
>TRBD2|TRBV11-2|.|TRBJ2-3
CASSLESSGGAWDTQYF
TGTGCCAGCAGTCTAGAGTCTAGCGGGGGGGCTTGGGATACGCAGTATTTT
>TRBD2|TRBV13|.|TRBJ2-3
CASSLGRTSGADTQYF
TGTGCCAGCAGCTTAGGGCGGACTAGCGGGGCAGATACGCAGTATTTT
>.|TRBV28|.|TRBJ1-1
CASSLDSSLGTEAFF
TGTGCCAGCAGCCTCGACTCCTCGTTGGGCACTGAAGCTTTCTTT
>.|TRBV11-2|.|TRBJ2-2
CASSPRRASTGELFF
TGTGCCAGCAGCCCCCGTAGAGCAAGCACCGGGGAGCTGTTTTTT
>.|TRBV5-1|.|TRBJ2-3
CASSLVGVPTDTQYF
TGCGCCAGCAGCTTGGTCGGGGTCCCCACAGATACGCAGTATTTT
>TRBD1|TRBV5-1|.|TRBJ2-5
CASMPKGQGARDGRETQYF
TGCGCCAGCATGCCTAAGGGGCAGGGGGCTAGAGACGGGAGAGAGACCCAGTACTTC
>.|TRBV2|.|TRBJ1-2
CASSAEHGYTF
TGTGCCAGCAGCGCAGAACATGGCTACACCTTC
>TRBD1|TRBV28|once|TRBJ1-6
CASSLEGTDNSPLHF
TGTGCCAGCAGTTTAGAGGGGACAGATAATTCACCCCTCCACTTT
>TRBD1|TRBV27|.|TRBJ2-7
CASSFPYLTGSSYEQYF
TGTGCCAGCAGTTTCCCTTACCTGACAGGGAGCTCCTACGAGCAGTACTTC
>.|TRBV3-1/TRBV3-2|.|TRBJ1-4
CASSRLTATNEKLFF
TGTGCCAGCAGCCGCCTAACCGCAACTAATGAAAAACTGTTTTTT
>TRBD1|TRBV28|.|TRBJ1-5
CASSPTGGGNQPQHF
TGTGCCAGCAGCCCTACAGGGGGCGGCAATCAGCCCCAGCATTTT